A single sample gave rise to the 14 T cell receptor beta chains below, sequenced in a study of blood T cell repertoires in COVID-19. Profiling relied on immunoSEQ multiplex PCR, and the TCRdb table lists in-frame clones only, not all of them. The sample shows about 190,000 clones, under 80% of them seen only once. The sequencing sample was made of peripheral blood. The source is a man aged 50 or older who had recovered from COVID-19.

The rearrangement uses TRBV13 and TRBJ2-1, with 7 bases fitting TRBD2. With V trimmed by 2 bases and J by 8 bases, 6 bases remained unmatched. The germline V gene has CDR1 PRHDT and CDR2 FYEKMQ (reference sequence). This CDR3 spans 14 amino acids. The CDR3 coding sequence is TGTGCCAGCAGCTTAAGCGGGATGGTCTATGAGCAGTTCTTC. This translates into CASSLSGMVYEQFF.

The chain combines TRBV6-6 with TRBJ1-2; D possibly corresponds to TRBD1 (6 bases). V was clipped by 5 bases and J by 5 bases, with 21 bases between them. Germline loops: CDR1 MNHNY, CDR2 SVGAGI (reference sequence). The CDR3 contains 16 residues. The CDR3 DNA reads as TGTGCCAGCAGTCAACGGACGGGGGGGGCCGGGTATGGCTACACCTTC. This encodes CASSQRTGGAGYGYTF.

This clone was counted a single time. V usage is TRBV21-1 and J usage is TRBJ1-2. TRBV21-1 is noted as a pseudogene. This CDR3 is 12 amino acids long. In DNA form, the CDR3 reads TGTGCGGGGAGGAGGGGACCCTCCGGCTACACCTTC. It codes for CAGRRGPSGYTF.

The chain joins TRBV3-1 (or the pseudogene TRBV3-2) to TRBJ1-1, with a weak D call TRBD1 (6 bases). The CDR3 sequence is 15 residues long. The V and J ends lost 2 bases and 1 base respectively, with 11 bases between them. CDR1 LGHDT and CDR2 YNNKEL come from the germline V gene (reference sequence). The CDR3 reads CASSQLQGPNTEAFF. CDR3 DNA: TGTGCCAGCAGCCAACTACAGGGACCGAACACTGAAGCTTTCTTT.

J is TRBJ2-2 and V is TRBV6-4, with TRBD1 matching 8 bases. Germline trimming cut 3 bases from V and 4 bases from J; bases unmatched to any gene: 1. The length of the CDR3 is 14 residues. Germline V gene sequence: CDR1 MRHNA, CDR2 SNTAGT. In nucleotides, the CDR3 is TGTGCCAGCAGTGAGCAGGGGGCCACCGGGGAGCTGTTTTTT. This gives the protein CASSEQGATGELFF.

This clone was recorded only once. This rearrangement joins TRBV7-8 to TRBJ1-5; D ambiguous. CDR3 length: 14 amino acids. Germline CDR1 is SGHVS and CDR2 is FQNEAQ. V was clipped by 2 bases and J by 0 bases, with 5 bases between them. The CDR3, as DNA: TGTGCCAGCAGCTTACAGGCTAGCAATCAGCCCCAGCATTTT. It translates to CASSLQASNQPQHF. Full variable domain (missing parts from reference TRBV7-8 and TRBJ1-5): GAGVSQSPRYKVAKRGQDVALRCDPISGHVSLFWYQQALGQGPEFLTYFQNEAQLDKSGLPSDRFFAERPEGSVSTLKIQRTQQEDSAVYLCASSLQASNQPQHFGDGTRLSIL.

This clone was seen at least ten times. The V call is TRBV7-8, the J call TRBJ1-5; D possibly corresponds to TRBD1 (5 bases). Germline V gives CDR1 SGHVS, CDR2 FQNEAQ. The CDR3 has 16 residues. V lost 2 bases, J lost 5 bases, and 16 bases lay in between. In DNA, the CDR3 is TGTGCCAGCAGCTTAACCCCCGTGGGAGGGGATCAGCCCCAGCATTTT. Its translation is CASSLTPVGGDQPQHF. The full variable domain, with the rest looked up from reference TRBV7-8 and TRBJ1-5, is GAGVSQSPRYKVAKRGQDVALRCDPISGHVSLFWYQQALGQGPEFLTYFQNEAQLDKSGLPSDRFFAERPEGSVSTLKIQRTQQEDSAVYLCASSLTPVGGDQPQHFGDGTRLSIL.

V gene TRBV11-2 combines with J gene TRBJ1-2; D gene ambiguous. This CDR3 has 13 residues. Germline assignment: CDR1 SGHAT and CDR2 FQNNGV. V was clipped by 4 bases and J by 2 bases, with 8 bases between them. The CDR3 is CASSSHPNYGYTF. In DNA, the CDR3 is TGTGCCAGCAGCTCCCATCCCAACTATGGCTACACCTTC.

The V and J genes are TRBV9 and TRBJ1-1; no definite D call. V dropped 0 bases and J dropped 4 bases, with 7 bases sitting between them. The CDR3 length is 13 residues. Germline CDR1 SGDLS, CDR2 YYNGEE. CDR3 loop: CASSVEEGTEAFF. Here the CDR3 DNA reads TGTGCCAGCAGCGTAGAAGAGGGCACTGAAGCTTTCTTT.

The rearrangement joins TRBV3-1 (or the pseudogene TRBV3-2) to TRBJ2-2; 8 bases line up with TRBD2. Germline lookup yields CDR1 LGHDT and CDR2 YNNKEL (reference sequence). V lost 4 bases, J lost 6 bases, and 13 bases stayed unmatched. The CDR3 is 17 amino acids. The CDR3: CASSRPPQASGPGELFF. As DNA, the CDR3 is TGTGCCAGCAGCCGACCGCCTCAAGCTAGCGGGCCCGGGGAGCTGTTTTTT.

This sequence joins TRBV10-3 and TRBJ2-1, with TRBD2 identical over 7 bases. The trim removed 0 bases at V and 1 base at J, leaving 3 bases unmatched. The CDR3 has 16 residues. Germline CDR1 and CDR2: ENHRY and SYGVKD. The CDR3 is CAISESTSASYNEQFF. The CDR3 nucleotides are TGTGCCATCAGTGAGTCAACTAGCGCGTCCTACAATGAGCAGTTCTTC.

This chain links TRBV10-3 with TRBJ2-3; 9 bases map to TRBD2. The CDR3 sequence is 16 residues long. V lost 4 bases, J lost 0 bases, and 5 bases stayed unmatched. Per the germline V gene, CDR1 is ENHRY and CDR2 is SYGVKD. CDR3 loop: CAISGRTSESTDTQYF. In DNA, the CDR3 is TGTGCCATCAGTGGACGGACTAGCGAAAGCACAGATACGCAGTATTTT.

The chain has TRBV11-2 and TRBJ1-4, with 10 bases aligning to TRBD1. The CDR3 length is 14 residues. The ends lost 4 bases at V and 7 bases at J; junction bases unmatched: 3. The V gene's germline CDR1 is SGHAT and CDR2 FQNNGV. CDR3 sequence: CASSWTGGGEKLFF. CDR3 sequence (DNA): TGTGCCAGCAGCTGGACAGGGGGGGGTGAAAAACTGTTTTTT.

The chain joins TRBV3-1 (or the pseudogene TRBV3-2) to TRBJ1-1; 8 bases are shared with TRBD1. V dropped 2 bases and J dropped 2; count of bases not matched to a gene: 7. The germline CDR1 and CDR2 sequences are LGHDT and YNNKEL (reference sequence). The CDR3 is made up of 16 amino acids. The CDR3 DNA follows: TGTGCCAGCAGCCAAACGCCGGGACAGGAAAACACTGAAGCTTTCTTT. Translated: CASSQTPGQENTEAFF.